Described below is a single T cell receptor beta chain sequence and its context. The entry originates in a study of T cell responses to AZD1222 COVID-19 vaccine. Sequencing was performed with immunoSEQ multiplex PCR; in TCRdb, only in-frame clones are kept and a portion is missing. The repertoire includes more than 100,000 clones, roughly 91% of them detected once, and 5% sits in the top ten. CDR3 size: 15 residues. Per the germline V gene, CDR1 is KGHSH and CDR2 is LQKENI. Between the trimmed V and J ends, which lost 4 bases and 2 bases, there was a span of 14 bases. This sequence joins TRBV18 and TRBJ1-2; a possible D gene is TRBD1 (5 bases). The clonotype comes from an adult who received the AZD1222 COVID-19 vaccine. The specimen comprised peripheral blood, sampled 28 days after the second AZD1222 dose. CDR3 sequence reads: CASSLQTGGNYGYTF. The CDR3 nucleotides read TGTGCCAGCTCACTCCAGACCGGGGGAAACTATGGCTACACCTTC. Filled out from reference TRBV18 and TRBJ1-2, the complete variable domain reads NAGVMQNPRHLVRRRGQEARLRCSPMKGHSHVYWYRQLPEEGLKFMVYLQKENIIDESGMPKERFSAEFPKEGPSILRIQQVVRGDSAAYFCASSLQTGGNYGYTFGSGTRLTVV.